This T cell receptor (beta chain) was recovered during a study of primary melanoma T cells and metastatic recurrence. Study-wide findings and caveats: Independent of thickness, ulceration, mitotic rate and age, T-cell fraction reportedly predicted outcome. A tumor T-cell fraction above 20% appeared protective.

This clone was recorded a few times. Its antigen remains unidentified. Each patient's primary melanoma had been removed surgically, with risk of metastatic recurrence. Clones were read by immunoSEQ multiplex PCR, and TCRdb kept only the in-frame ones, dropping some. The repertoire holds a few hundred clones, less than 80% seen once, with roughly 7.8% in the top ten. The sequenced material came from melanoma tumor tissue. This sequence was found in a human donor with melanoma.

The CDR3 reads CASSPPRQGRGDEQFF. The CDR3 bases are TGTGCCAGCTCACCACCGCGTCAGGGACGAGGGGATGAGCAGTTCTTC. The V gene is TRBV18, the J gene TRBJ2-1, with D possibly being TRBD1 or TRBD2 (5 bases each). Germline V gives CDR1 KGHSH, CDR2 LQKENI. V was trimmed by 0 bases and J by 8 bases, leaving 17 bases between them. The CDR3 totals 16 residues.